This T cell receptor beta chain emerged from a study of breast tumors, draining lymph nodes, adjacent tissues. Samples came from axillary lymph nodes draining the breast cancer. V gave up 8 bases and J gave up 0 bases; unmatched junction bases: 7. CDR1 and CDR2 from the germline V gene are SNHLY and FYNNEI. The CDR3 is 15 residues long. In TCRdb, the multiplex PCR reads were re-called with MiXCR into one record per CDR3 protein. The sample yields fewer than 250,000 distinct CDR3 sequences, roughly 32% seen once. This clonotype was counted once. Sequences were obtained from axillary lymph node tissue. This TCR came from a female donor with breast cancer. Some clones in this sample may be carry-over from other donors' samples. The chain joins TRBV2 to TRBJ2-5; 9 bases align to TRBD2. The DNA of the CDR3 is TGTGCCAGCTCGGAGAGCGGGGGGAACCAAGAGACCCAGTACTTC. Its translation is CASSESGGNQETQYF.